Included here is one TCR beta chain sequence, with context. J was trimmed by 6 bases and V by 5 bases; bases with no gene match: 8. CDR3 length equals 15 residues. Germline lookup yields CDR1 SNHLY and CDR2 FYNNEI. The data belong to a study of technical replicates of blood from a few donors. This table comes from immunoSEQ multiplex PCR, and its TCRdb copy is limited to in-frame clones, with some not included. The data contain some 83,000 clones, approximately 93% of them singletons. This rearrangement joins TRBV2 to TRBJ2-7, with TRBD2 matching over 12 bases. This TCR was sampled from a human donor in good health. Sequenced: T cells isolated from PBMCs. The CDR3 coding sequence is TGTGCCAGCAGTATGACTAGCGGGAGCTCTGGCGAGCAGTACTTC. Translating gives CASSMTSGSSGEQYF.